Listed below are T cell receptor beta chains from one sample, sequenced in a study of blood T cells in healthy people across ages. TCRdb redid the calling of the 5' RACE reads with MiXCR, one entry per CDR3 protein. The data contain around 800,000 distinct CDR3 sequences, roughly 24% of them seen just once; the ten biggest clones take up about 3%. This same sample was also taken into another study, of T cells of mothers and their children.

Sequences were obtained from blood. The receptors stem from a boy younger than 18 in good health. Both conserved end residues are part of each CDR3. The order of the fields is V gene, clone size, J gene, D gene, CDR3 DNA, CDR3 protein. D genes are given only for firm matches. Clone size is given for some rows only: seen once, a few or many times, or a class if the clone is expanded.

V: TRBV7-9
size: few
J: TRBJ1-2
D: .
DNA: TGTGCCAGCAGCTCCGGAGAGCTTTATGGCTACACCTTC
CDR3: CASSSGELYGYTF

V: TRBV14
size: few
J: TRBJ2-7
D: .
DNA: TGTGCCAGCAGCCAAGATATGAGAAGCAAGATCCAGTACTTC
CDR3: CASSQDMRSKIQYF

V: TRBV3-1
size: .
J: TRBJ2-7
D: TRBD2
DNA: TGTGCCAGCAGCCATGCGGGGGGCCCCTACGAGCAGTACTTC
CDR3: CASSHAGGPYEQYF

V: TRBV30
size: .
J: TRBJ2-1
D: TRBD2
DNA: TGTGCCTGGAGTGTACGGGGACTAGCGGGGCTCAATGAGCAGTTCTTC
CDR3: CAWSVRGLAGLNEQFF

V: TRBV6-5
size: few
J: TRBJ2-1
D: TRBD2
DNA: TGTGCCAGCAGTTACTGGCGGGGGGCGTACAATGAGCAGTTCTTC
CDR3: CASSYWRGAYNEQFF

V: TRBV20-1
size: .
J: TRBJ2-7
D: TRBD2
DNA: TGCAGTGCCAGCGGGGGGGCGCCGTACGAGCAGTACTTC
CDR3: CSASGGAPYEQYF

V: TRBV20-1
size: .
J: TRBJ2-1
D: .
DNA: TGCAGTGCTGGCGGGAAGAGGGATGAGCAGTTCTTC
CDR3: CSAGGKRDEQFF

V: TRBV3-1
size: .
J: TRBJ2-3
D: .
DNA: TGTGCCAGCAGCCAAGATCGGGCTAGCACAGATACGCAGTATTTT
CDR3: CASSQDRASTDTQYF

V: TRBV7-3
size: .
J: TRBJ1-1
D: .
DNA: TGTGCCAGCAGCCCCGAACCGTACACTGAAGCTTTCTTT
CDR3: CASSPEPYTEAFF

V: TRBV20-1
size: many
J: TRBJ2-5
D: TRBD2
DNA: TGCAGTGCTAGTTGGTCTAGCGGGGGCACGGAGACCCAGTACTTC
CDR3: CSASWSSGGTETQYF

V: TRBV6-5
size: .
J: TRBJ1-4
D: TRBD1
DNA: TGTGCCAGCAGTAGAGACAGGGAACGTGAAAAACTGTTTTTT
CDR3: CASSRDREREKLFF

V: TRBV4-1
size: few
J: TRBJ2-1
D: TRBD2
DNA: TGCGCCAGCAGAGTTCTGGCTAGCGGGGGCCGAAGGTCCTACGATGAGCAGTTCTTC
CDR3: CASRVLASGGRRSYDEQFF

V: TRBV5-6
size: few
J: TRBJ2-6
D: .
DNA: TGTGCCAGCAGCTCGGGGGGCCCTGGGGCCAACGTCCTGACTTTC
CDR3: CASSSGGPGANVLTF

V: TRBV4-1
size: few
J: TRBJ2-4
D: TRBD2
DNA: TGCGCCAGCAGTTGGACTGGGACTAGCGGGGGTATAGCCAAAAACATTCAGTACTTC
CDR3: CASSWTGTSGGIAKNIQYF

V: TRBV7-9
size: many
J: TRBJ1-2
D: TRBD1
DNA: TGTGCCAGCAGCCCGACAGGGATCTATGGCTACACCTTC
CDR3: CASSPTGIYGYTF

V: TRBV12-3/TRBV12-4
size: many
J: TRBJ2-5
D: .
DNA: TGTGCCAGCAGTTTAGAGCCAGAGACCCAGTACTTC
CDR3: CASSLEPETQYF

V: TRBV30
size: few
J: TRBJ1-4
D: .
DNA: TGTGCCTGGAGTGTACGGAAGGGTGTCAGTGAAAAACTGTTTTTT
CDR3: CAWSVRKGVSEKLFF

V: TRBV29-1
size: .
J: TRBJ2-7
D: .
DNA: TGCAGCGTGCGAGGGCCAACCTACGAGCAGTACTTC
CDR3: CSVRGPTYEQYF